The rows below give T cell receptor beta chains drawn from one sample of a study of graft-versus-host responses after intestinal transplantation. The protocol was immunoSEQ multiplex PCR, while the TCRdb copy is restricted to in-frame clones and leaves out a portion. The repertoire has 10,000 or so clones, roughly 27% of them found once; the top ten carry around 3.2%. The specimen comprised alloreactive CD4+ T cells from a mixed lymphocyte reaction culture, sampled before intestinal transplant. Source of these receptors: a human patient who received an intestinal transplant. CDR3s include the opening cysteine and the closing phenylalanine or tryptophan. D genes are given only for firm matches. Clone size, where shown, is once, few, many, or a class for clones that have expanded.

d_gene | j_gene | v_gene | abundance | CDR3nt | CDR3aa
NA | TRBJ1-2 | TRBV9 | few | TGTGCCAGCAGCGTAGGAGAGATAACAGTGAATAACTATGGCTACACCTTC | CASSVGEITVNNYGYTF
NA | TRBJ1-1 | TRBV27 | NA | TGTGCCAGCAGCCCCGCCGGGACACTGAACACTGAAGCTTTCTTT | CASSPAGTLNTEAFF
TRBD2 | TRBJ2-1 | TRBV9 | few | TGTGCCAGCAGCGGGTGGACTAGCGGTTACAATGAGCAGTTCTTC | CASSGWTSGYNEQFF
NA | TRBJ2-3 | TRBV29-1 | NA | TGCAGCGTCGCGCCGGAAGAGGACTTGCTCCTGTGGGATACGCAGTATTTT | CSVAPEEDLLLWDTQYF
TRBD2 | TRBJ2-2 | TRBV7-3 | NA | TGTGCCAGCAGCTTATGGGTTGCGGGAGGGTATGGCGGGGAGCTGTTTTTT | CASSLWVAGGYGGELFF
NA | TRBJ2-1 | TRBV27 | NA | TGTGCCAGCGGGACCGCCGTGGTCGGTGAGCAGTTCTTC | CASGTAVVGEQFF
TRBD1 | TRBJ2-1 | TRBV29-1 | NA | TGCAGCGTTGAAGGGATTTGGGACAGGGGTTCTCAGAATGAGCAGTTCTTC | CSVEGIWDRGSQNEQFF
TRBD1 | TRBJ2-7 | TRBV5-6 | NA | TGTGCCAGCAGCTTGTGGGACAGGGTCTACGAGCAGTACTTC | CASSLWDRVYEQYF
TRBD1 | TRBJ1-2 | TRBV6-6 | NA | TGTGCCAGCAGGAACGGGGACAGTTTTTACTATGGCTACACCTTC | CASRNGDSFYYGYTF
TRBD1 | TRBJ2-1 | TRBV7-8 | few | TGTGCCAGCAGCTTAGCATTTCGGACAGGGGGCATAATCAAGCAGTTCTTC | CASSLAFRTGGIIKQFF
NA | TRBJ2-7 | TRBV4-1 | few | TGCGCCAGCAGCCAAGTGGGAGAGGGCTACGAGCAGTACTTC | CASSQVGEGYEQYF
TRBD1 | TRBJ2-5 | TRBV7-2 | NA | TGTGCCAGCAGCCGCTTGACAGGGGGAGAAGAGACCCAGTACTTC | CASSRLTGGEETQYF
TRBD1 | TRBJ2-1 | TRBV27 | few | TGTGCCAGCAGGGGGACAGGGCTTCCGAATGAGCAGTTCTTC | CASRGTGLPNEQFF
NA | TRBJ2-1 | TRBV4-3 | NA | TGCGCCAGCAGCCAGGTCGGCGACAGCAATGAGCAGTTCTTC | CASSQVGDSNEQFF
TRBD2 | TRBJ2-2 | TRBV11-2 | few | TGTGCCAGCAGCTTAGCCCCCCGGGAGGGCCGACACGGGGAGCTGTTTTTT | CASSLAPREGRHGELFF
NA | TRBJ2-7 | TRBV6-5 | medium-sized | TGTGCCAGCAGTTCTACAGGTTCCTACGAGCAGTACTTC | CASSSTGSYEQYF
NA | TRBJ2-5 | TRBV27 | few | TGTGCCAGCAGTTACTCGTCGGGGGAGACCCAGTACTTC | CASSYSSGETQYF
NA | TRBJ2-5 | TRBV9 | NA | TGTGCCAGCAGCCCCCCCCGCGGGCAGGCGTTAGAGACCCAGTACTTC | CASSPPRGQALETQYF
NA | TRBJ2-7 | TRBV5-1 | NA | TGCGCCAGCAGTCCTCGGGCAGGGGTCTCCTACGAGCAGTACTTC | CASSPRAGVSYEQYF
NA | TRBJ2-7 | TRBV27 | medium-sized | TGTGCCAGCAGTTTTGGGGGAGTGGGCTACGAGCAGTACTTC | CASSFGGVGYEQYF
NA | TRBJ1-5 | TRBV6-6 | NA | TGTGCCAGCAGCCGTAACAGAAATCAGCCCCAGCATTTT | CASSRNRNQPQHF
NA | TRBJ2-7 | TRBV11-2 | few | TGTGCCAGCAGTTTATCGGGGTACGAGCAGTACTTC | CASSLSGYEQYF
TRBD2 | TRBJ2-1 | TRBV7-9 | NA | TGTGCCAGCAGCATTAGCGGGAGGGCCGGGAATGAGCAGTTCTTC | CASSISGRAGNEQFF
NA | TRBJ2-4 | TRBV21-1 | NA | TGTGCCAGCAGCTCACCAGATACTAGCGGGAGGAGTCACATTCAGTACTTC | CASSSPDTSGRSHIQYF
TRBD1 | TRBJ2-1 | TRBV11-3 | few | TGTGCCAGCAGCCCAGGGGGTAGGCGGGACAGGGGGCACAATGAGCAGTTCTTC | CASSPGGRRDRGHNEQFF
TRBD1 | TRBJ2-1 | TRBV4-1 | medium-sized | TGCGCCAGCAGCCAAGATCCGGGACAGGGAGGCAATGAGCAGTTCTTC | CASSQDPGQGGNEQFF
NA | TRBJ2-7 | TRBV28 | few | TGTGCCAGCAGTTACTCGGGGTCCAACGAGCAGTACTTC | CASSYSGSNEQYF
NA | TRBJ2-1 | TRBV7-8 | NA | TGTGCCAGCAGCTTAGTACCCTACAACAATGAGCAGTTCTTC | CASSLVPYNNEQFF
TRBD2 | TRBJ2-1 | TRBV7-6 | medium-sized | TGTGCCAGCAGCTTAGGCGGGACTAGCGTCGATGAGCAGTTCTTC | CASSLGGTSVDEQFF
TRBD2 | TRBJ2-1 | TRBV6-6 | few | TGTGCCAGCAGTTCTGCGAGGGAGGGCAGCAATGAGCAGTTCTTC | CASSSAREGSNEQFF
NA | TRBJ1-2 | TRBV11-2 | few | TGTGCCAGCAGCTTATGGGGGGGCGCGGTGGAAGGCTACACCTTC | CASSLWGGAVEGYTF
TRBD1 | TRBJ2-1 | TRBV7-6 | NA | TGTGCCAGCAGCTTAGCACAGGGGCCCTGCAATGAGCAGTTCTTC | CASSLAQGPCNEQFF
NA | TRBJ1-1 | TRBV19 | few | TGTGCCAGTAGTATATGGAGCCTGAACACTGAAGCTTTCTTT | CASSIWSLNTEAFF
NA | TRBJ1-2 | TRBV19 | few | TGTGCCAGTAGTATTGCACCCATCCCCTATGGCTACACCTTC | CASSIAPIPYGYTF
NA | TRBJ1-1 | TRBV6-6 | NA | TGTGCCAGCAGTTCCAGGGAAGTAGTATCTGAAGCTTTCTTT | CASSSREVVSEAFF
TRBD1 | TRBJ1-1 | TRBV7-2 | NA | TGTGCCAGCAGCTTAGTCGGACAGGGACTCACTGAAGCTTTCTTT | CASSLVGQGLTEAFF
TRBD1 | TRBJ2-7 | TRBV7-6 | NA | TGTGCCAGCAGCTCTTCCCCGAGACAGGGGGCATACGAGCAGTACTTC | CASSSSPRQGAYEQYF
NA | TRBJ1-1 | TRBV6-6 | NA | TGTGCCAGCAGTTACGGCGGGGGGCAAAACACTGAAGCTTTCTTT | CASSYGGGQNTEAFF
TRBD2 | TRBJ2-3 | TRBV4-1 | NA | TGCGCCAGCAGCCAAGATGGCGGGAGAGTGGCAGATACGCAGTATTTT | CASSQDGGRVADTQYF
TRBD2 | TRBJ2-7 | TRBV27 | medium-sized | TGTGCCAGCAGTTTGGCGGGAGCAGGAGCCTACGAGCAGTACTTC | CASSLAGAGAYEQYF
TRBD1 | TRBJ2-2 | TRBV15 | NA | TGTGCCACCAAGCAACAGGGGGGAACCGGGGAGCTGTTTTTT | CATKQQGGTGELFF
NA | TRBJ1-3 | TRBV6-6 | few | TGTGCCAGCACCAGTACAGGGAATGGAAACACCATATATTTT | CASTSTGNGNTIYF
TRBD1 | TRBJ1-4 | TRBV19 | few | TGTGCCAGTACCTATTGGGGACAGGGAAGCGAAAAACTGTTTTTT | CASTYWGQGSEKLFF
NA | TRBJ2-7 | TRBV7-6 | NA | TGTGCCAGCAGCCCCGCCGAAAGTATCTACGAGCAGTACTTC | CASSPAESIYEQYF
NA | TRBJ2-6 | TRBV7-4 | NA | TGTGCCAGCAGGTGGGGGGTCCCGGCGGCCAACGTCCTGACTTTC | CASRWGVPAANVLTF
TRBD2 | TRBJ2-7 | TRBV13 | NA | TGTGCCAGCAGCACCGGGCCGGGACTAGTAGTTTACGAGCAGTACTTC | CASSTGPGLVVYEQYF
NA | TRBJ2-1 | TRBV4-1 | NA | TGCGCCAGCAGCCAAGATCCTAGCGACTACAATGAGCAGTTCTTC | CASSQDPSDYNEQFF
NA | TRBJ2-1 | TRBV7-6 | few | TGTGCCAGCAGCTCGTCTGGAAGGTTGGGGAGTGAGCAGTTCTTC | CASSSSGRLGSEQFF
NA | TRBJ1-1 | TRBV5-5 | NA | TGTGCCAGCAGCTCATTGCGAGTACGGGCTTTCTTT | CASSSLRVRAFF
NA | TRBJ1-2 | TRBV5-1 | few | TGCGCCAGCAGCTTGGACAGCTATGGCTACACCTTC | CASSLDSYGYTF
NA | TRBJ2-1 | TRBV7-9 | NA | TGTGCCTGCCGGGATGGCGGGGATGAGCAGTTCTTC | CACRDGGDEQFF
NA | TRBJ1-1 | TRBV4-1 | once | TGCGCCAGCAGCCAAGATTCAGTATCGAACACTGAAGCTTTCTTT | CASSQDSVSNTEAFF
NA | TRBJ1-1 | TRBV4-1 | medium-sized | TGCGCCAGCAGCCAAGATACAGTTTGGACTGAAGCTTTCTTT | CASSQDTVWTEAFF
NA | TRBJ2-1 | TRBV28 | medium-sized | TGTGCCAGCAGTACCCCTCCCTCGCGGCACTACAATGAGCAGTTCTTC | CASSTPPSRHYNEQFF
TRBD2 | TRBJ2-7 | TRBV6-6 | few | TGTGCCAGCAGTTACGGGGCTAGCGGGGAGCAGTACTTC | CASSYGASGEQYF
NA | TRBJ2-7 | TRBV6-5 | NA | TGTGCCAGCAGTTACTCGCTGGGGGAGCGGAGCTACGAGCAGTACTTC | CASSYSLGERSYEQYF
NA | TRBJ1-1 | TRBV30 | medium-sized | TGTGCCTGGAGTGTATTGGGAACTGAAGCTTTCTTT | CAWSVLGTEAFF